The 22 T cell receptor beta chains below were found in one sample sequenced in a study of blood T cell repertoires in COVID-19. The data were produced by immunoSEQ multiplex PCR, yet TCRdb's version contains in-frame clones alone and is incomplete. The table has about 180,000 clones, 84% seen once. Sequencing input: peripheral blood. Source of these receptors: a human donor in a cohort sampled during active COVID-19.

The gene calls are TRBV25-1 and TRBJ2-7; TRBD1 might be the D (6 bases). The ends were cut back, 5 bases at V and 5 bases at J, with 10 bases in the middle. The CDR3 loop spans 12 amino acids. The germline V gene encodes CDR1 MGHDK and CDR2 SYGVNS. The CDR3 reads CASSKTGNEQYF. CDR3 nucleotide sequence: TGTGCCAGCAGTAAGACAGGCAACGAGCAGTACTTC.

This chain links TRBV19 with TRBJ2-1; TRBD1 is a possible D gene (6 bases). V was clipped by 5 bases and J by 6 bases, with 20 bases between them. Germline loops: CDR1 LNHDA, CDR2 SQIVND (reference sequence). This CDR3 comprises 16 residues. The CDR3 here is CASSSWTEWGSNEQFF. As DNA, the CDR3 is TGTGCCAGTAGTTCCTGGACAGAATGGGGATCCAATGAGCAGTTCTTC.

The chain has TRBV13 and TRBJ2-7; 12 bases agree with TRBD1. In germline, CDR1 is PRHDT, CDR2 FYEKMQ (reference sequence). The CDR3 extends over 14 amino acids. The J segment lost 4 bases and the V segment lost 4 bases, leaving 2 bases of the junction unmatched. CDR3 in amino acids: CASSSGQGAYEQYF. CDR3 nucleotides: TGTGCCAGCAGCTCGGGACAGGGGGCTTACGAGCAGTACTTC.

The V call is TRBV5-1, the J call TRBJ1-1; D gene uncertain. Trimming shortened V by 1 base and J by 1 base, and 8 bases separated the two germline ends. The length of the CDR3 is 14 residues. The V gene's germline CDR1 is SGHRS and CDR2 YFSETQ. The CDR3 DNA follows: TGCGCCAGCAGCTTGTACAGCCCGAACACTGAAGCTTTCTTT. It is translated as CASSLYSPNTEAFF.

This rearrangement joins TRBV9 to TRBJ2-3; 8 bases are a match to TRBD2. Looked up from germline, CDR1 is SGDLS and CDR2 is YYNGEE. CDR3 length: 16 residues. J gave up 0 bases and V 7 bases, and 10 bases lay outside the gene matches. CDR3 DNA sequence: TGTGCCAGCTCTGGGATAGCGGGGCGTAGCACAGATACGCAGTATTTT. It specifies CASSGIAGRSTDTQYF.

Details on this clone: One junction end does not reproduce the germline sequence, and a read error may be involved. The chain joins TRBV7-7 to TRBJ1-1, with D uncertain. This CDR3 is 13 amino acids long. CDR1 and CDR2 (germline): SSHAT, FNYEAQ (reference sequence). CDR3 DNA sequence: TGTGCTAGCAGCCCCCTAGGTTACACTGAAGCTTTCTTT. Residues: CASSPLGYTEAFF. The entire variable domain, with the rest obtained from reference TRBV7-7 and TRBJ1-1, is as follows: GAGVSQSPRYKVTKRGQDVTLRCDPISSHATLYWYQQALGQGPEFLTYFNYEAQPDKSGLPSDRFSAERPEGSISTLTIQRTEQRDSAMYRCASSPLGYTEAFFGQGTRLTVV.

The chain links TRBV9 to TRBJ1-6; no clear D. The CDR3 has 14 amino acids. Trimming took off 0 bases at V and 7 bases at J, with 8 bases between the two ends. Germline-derived CDR1 and CDR2 are SGDLS and YYNGEE. CDR3 coding DNA: TGTGCCAGCAGCGTAGGCCCGACAAATTCACCCCTCCACTTT. Amino acid sequence: CASSVGPTNSPLHF.

The rearrangement joins TRBV2 to TRBJ1-2, with 10 nucleotides matching TRBD1. Germline V gene data show CDR1 as SNHLY and CDR2 as FYNNEI. CDR3 length: 16 amino acids. After removal of 6 bases from V and 4 bases from J, the junction contained 11 bases not matched to a gene. CDR3: CASSSGTGDRFYGYTF. Written as DNA, the CDR3 is TGTGCCAGCAGCAGCGGGACAGGGGATCGCTTCTATGGCTACACCTTC.

This chain joins TRBV3-1 (or the pseudogene TRBV3-2) and TRBJ1-1; weak D call: TRBD1 (5 bases). The germline V gene has CDR1 LGHDT and CDR2 YNNKEL (reference sequence). V lost 1 base and J 0 bases, leaving 6 bases between the germline ends. There are 14 residues in the CDR3. The CDR3 nucleotides read TGTGCCAGCAGCCAAGGACAGCTGAACACTGAAGCTTTCTTT. Its translation: CASSQGQLNTEAFF.

The CDR3 loop is CSAKGADGYTF. CDR3 in DNA: TGCAGTGCTAAAGGGGCCGATGGCTACACCTTC. The rearrangement links TRBV20-1 to TRBJ1-2; D might be TRBD1 (5 bases). From germline, CDR1 is DFQATT and CDR2 SNEGSKA (reference sequence). Trimming removed 4 bases from V and 6 bases from J, with 9 bases in between. The CDR3 consists of 11 residues.

The chain is built from TRBV27 and TRBJ1-3, with D tentatively TRBD1 (5 bases). V gave up 3 bases and J gave up 4 bases, with 10 bases separating them. This CDR3 region has 14 residues. Germline-derived CDR1 and CDR2 are MNHEY and SMNVEV (reference sequence). This chain's CDR3 is CASSFSQGGNTIYF. Written as DNA, the CDR3 is TGTGCCAGCAGTTTTAGTCAGGGAGGAAACACCATATATTTT.

The CDR3 region is CATSRGDRVRESGNTIYF. The CDR3 DNA follows: TGTGCCACCAGCAGGGGGGACAGGGTCCGGGAATCTGGAAACACCATATATTTT. The chain couples TRBV15 to TRBJ1-3, with 9 bases identical to TRBD1. Germline CDR1 LNHNV, CDR2 YYDKDF (reference sequence). The CDR3 totals 18 residues. Trimming removed 3 bases from V and 1 base from J; junction bases left unmatched: 10. Filled out from reference TRBV15 and TRBJ1-3, the complete variable domain reads DAMVIQNPRYQVTQFGKPVTLSCSQTLNHNVMYWYQQKSSQAPKLLFHYYDKDFNNEADTPDNFQSRRPNTSFCFLDIRSPGLGDTAMYLCATSRGDRVRESGNTIYFGEGSWLTVV.

This chain links TRBV15 with TRBJ1-1, with D possibly TRBD1 on 6 matching bases. Germline CDR1 and CDR2: LNHNV and YYDKDF (reference sequence). Deletions cut 3 bases from V and 5 bases from J, with 10 bases between. CDR3 length: 13 residues. CDR3 in DNA: TGTGCCACCAGCAGGGACAGAGAGACTGAAGCTTTCTTT. This encodes CATSRDRETEAFF. Full variable domain (outside the CDR3, taken from reference TRBV15 and TRBJ1-1): DAMVIQNPRYQVTQFGKPVTLSCSQTLNHNVMYWYQQKSSQAPKLLFHYYDKDFNNEADTPDNFQSRRPNTSFCFLDIRSPGLGDTAMYLCATSRDRETEAFFGQGTRLTVV.

The rearrangement uses TRBV11-2 and TRBJ2-7, with 9 bases lining up with TRBD1. The germline V gene encodes CDR1 SGHAT and CDR2 FQNNGV. The CDR3 consists of 16 residues. After removal of 1 base from V and 5 bases from J, the junction contained 9 bases not matched to a gene. CDR3 protein: CASSLGVQGARDEQYF. The CDR3 bases are TGTGCCAGCAGCTTAGGCGTACAGGGGGCGCGGGACGAGCAGTACTTC. The entire variable domain, with the rest obtained from reference TRBV11-2 and TRBJ2-7, is as follows: EAGVAQSPRYKIIEKRQSVAFWCNPISGHATLYWYQQILGQGPKLLIQFQNNGVVDDSQLPKDRFSAERLKGVDSTLKIQPAKLEDSAVYLCASSLGVQGARDEQYFGPGTRLTVT.

This chain connects TRBV9 to TRBJ2-7; D might be TRBD2 (7 bases). Germline V gene data show CDR1 as SGDLS and CDR2 as YYNGEE. V was pared by 0 bases and J by 0 bases, with 16 bases between. The CDR3 totals 17 residues. For the CDR3, the DNA is TGTGCCAGCAGCGTAGAGGGGGAGGGGATAGCCTCCTACGAGCAGTACTTC. Protein sequence: CASSVEGEGIASYEQYF.

The chain joins TRBV13 to TRBJ2-1; no definite D call. The germline V gene encodes CDR1 PRHDT and CDR2 FYEKMQ (reference sequence). The CDR3 covers 14 residues. The V and J ends lost 2 bases and 5 bases respectively, with 10 bases between them. The CDR3, as DNA: TGTGCCAGCAGCTTAACGAAGACAAACAATGAGCAGTTCTTC. This sequence encodes CASSLTKTNNEQFF.

The V gene is TRBV25-1, the J gene TRBJ1-1; D gene uncertain. The CDR3 sequence is 13 residues long. Trimming stripped 6 bases from V and 0 bases from J, with 8 bases between. In germline, CDR1 is MGHDK, CDR2 SYGVNS. This chain's CDR3 is CASSAGMNTEAFF. The CDR3 DNA follows: TGTGCCAGCAGCGCAGGTATGAACACTGAAGCTTTCTTT.

The chain links TRBV7-2 to TRBJ1-6; 11 positions match TRBD1. Germline lookup yields CDR1 SGHTA and CDR2 FQGNSA. This CDR3 spans 16 amino acids. V gave up 2 bases and J gave up 10 bases; unmatched junction bases: 7. The CDR3 region is CASSLPSGQGASPLHF. The CDR3 DNA reads TGTGCCAGCAGCTTACCCAGCGGACAGGGGGCCTCACCCCTCCACTTT.

The J gene is TRBJ1-1, the V gene TRBV12-3 or TRBV12-4; D unclear. Deletions cut 6 bases from V and 11 bases from J, with 16 bases between. The CDR3 is made up of 12 amino acids. The CDR3 here is CASSLRGPVAFF. The CDR3 DNA reads as TGTGCCAGCAGCCTACGTGGTCCTGTGGCTTTCTTT.

The gene calls are TRBV6-5 and TRBJ2-1; the D gene is possibly TRBD1 (7 bases). Germline CDR1 MNHEY, CDR2 SVGAGI. This CDR3 spans 15 amino acids. V lost 10 bases and J lost 4, with 20 bases in between. The CDR3 region is CATSSAGQSYNEQFF. The CDR3 coding sequence is TGTGCCACGTCCAGTGCGGGACAGTCGTACAATGAGCAGTTCTTC.

This rearrangement joins TRBV7-9 to TRBJ2-1; no firm D call. Trimming took off 8 bases at V and 1 base at J, with 12 bases between the two ends. Per the germline V gene, CDR1 is SEHNR and CDR2 is FQNEAQ (reference sequence). This CDR3 has 14 amino acids. The CDR3 reads CASGTASSYNEQFF. In DNA, the CDR3 is TGTGCCAGCGGAACAGCCAGTTCCTACAATGAGCAGTTCTTC.

The chain combines TRBV10-3 with TRBJ1-1; TRBD1 aligns across 7 bases. The germline CDR1 and CDR2 sequences are ENHRY and SYGVKD. Unmatched junction bases numbered 8, after V lost 6 bases and J lost 1 base. This CDR3 is 15 amino acids long. This chain's CDR3 is CAIRTNRDRNTEAFF. As DNA, the CDR3 is TGTGCCATCAGAACTAACCGGGACAGGAACACTGAAGCTTTCTTT.